A selection of T cell receptor beta chains follows, all from one sample in a study of cytomegalovirus exposure and HLA in healthy donors. Repertoires were generated with immunoSEQ multiplex PCR, while TCRdb's copy carries only in-frame clones and drops some. The sample has around 130,000 clones, approximately 79% seen once. Sequencing was performed on PBMCs. These receptors were collected from a female donor in good health and CMV-seronegative. Each CDR3 is given with its conserved first and last residue. Each record gives: CDR3 length, clone size, D gene, V gene, J gene, CDR3 DNA, CDR3 protein. D genes are given only for firm matches. Only some rows state a clone size, as once, few, many or a class for expanded clones.

length: 13; size: NA; D: TRBD2; V: TRBV27; J: TRBJ2-7; DNA: TGTGCAGTCGGGGAAGCGGGAGCCCTCGAGCAGTACTTC; CDR3: CAVGEAGALEQYF
length: 17; size: NA; D: TRBD1; V: TRBV19; J: TRBJ1-1; DNA: TGTGCCAGTATAGAGTACGGGACAGGGGGTAGTAACACTGAAGCTTTCTTT; CDR3: CASIEYGTGGSNTEAFF
length: 14; size: NA; D: NA; V: TRBV7-9; J: TRBJ2-7; DNA: TGTGCCAGCAGCTTAGCCCGCGACAGCTACGAGCAGTACTTC; CDR3: CASSLARDSYEQYF
length: 19; size: NA; D: TRBD2; V: TRBV6-1; J: TRBJ2-6; DNA: TGTGCCAGCAGTGAAGCGCGGGGGGGCGCGGTCTCTGGGGCCAACGTCCTGACTTTC; CDR3: CASSEARGGAVSGANVLTF
length: 11; size: NA; D: NA; V: TRBV5-6; J: TRBJ1-2; DNA: TGTGCCAGCAGCTTGGGGCCAGAGGGCACCTTC; CDR3: CASSLGPEGTF
length: 17; size: NA; D: NA; V: TRBV11-2; J: TRBJ2-5; DNA: TGTGCCAGCAGCGCCTGGAGTCCATTCACCCTCCAAGAGACCCAGTACTTC; CDR3: CASSAWSPFTLQETQYF
length: 14; size: few; D: NA; V: TRBV6-5; J: TRBJ2-7; DNA: TGTGCCAGCAGTTTGCGTAGCGGACCCTACGAGCAGTACTTC; CDR3: CASSLRSGPYEQYF
length: 13; size: NA; D: NA; V: TRBV5-1; J: TRBJ2-2; DNA: TGCGCCAGCAGCTCGATAGGGGCCGGGGAGCTGTTTTTT; CDR3: CASSSIGAGELFF
length: 15; size: NA; D: TRBD2; V: TRBV27; J: TRBJ2-7; DNA: TGTGCCAGCAGTTGGACTAGCGGGGTTTCCTACGAGCAGTACTTC; CDR3: CASSWTSGVSYEQYF
length: 13; size: few; D: NA; V: TRBV29-1; J: TRBJ2-2; DNA: TGCAGCGTTGAAGTCCTCTACACCGGGGAGCTGTTTTTT; CDR3: CSVEVLYTGELFF
length: 11; size: NA; D: NA; V: TRBV5-1; J: TRBJ1-1; DNA: TGCGCCAGCAGCCGGGGCACTGAAGCTTTCTTT; CDR3: CASSRGTEAFF
length: 15; size: once; D: NA; V: TRBV5-4; J: TRBJ1-1; DNA: TGTGCCAGCAGCTTGAATCCAGGCATGAACACTGAAGCTTTCTTT; CDR3: CASSLNPGMNTEAFF
length: 15; size: NA; D: NA; V: TRBV7-3; J: TRBJ2-6; DNA: TGTGCCAGCAGCGGACAGAGCTCTGGGGCCAACGTCCTGACTTTC; CDR3: CASSGQSSGANVLTF
length: 14; size: NA; D: TRBD1; V: TRBV6-5; J: TRBJ2-7; DNA: TGTGCCAGCAGTCCCGGGACAGGGTCCTACGAGCAGTACTTC; CDR3: CASSPGTGSYEQYF
length: 17; size: NA; D: TRBD2; V: TRBV9; J: TRBJ2-2; DNA: TGTGCCAGCAGCGTAGACGCGGGAGGAATCCTCACCGGGGAGCTGTTTTTT; CDR3: CASSVDAGGILTGELFF
length: 14; size: few; D: NA; V: TRBV6-5; J: TRBJ1-1; DNA: TGTGCCAGCAGTTACTCGGCCGACAGCACTGAAGCTTTCTTT; CDR3: CASSYSADSTEAFF
length: 14; size: once; D: TRBD2; V: TRBV29-1; J: TRBJ2-3; DNA: TGCAGCGCCGTTAGCGGGATTAGCACAGATACGCAGTATTTT; CDR3: CSAVSGISTDTQYF
length: 16; size: NA; D: TRBD1; V: TRBV19; J: TRBJ2-5; DNA: TGTGCCAGTAGTATAGATGGGACAGGCAACCAAGAGACCCAGTACTTC; CDR3: CASSIDGTGNQETQYF
length: 15; size: NA; D: TRBD1; V: TRBV15; J: TRBJ1-1; DNA: TGTGCCACCAGCGGAACTTCCGGGACAGGGAATGAAGCTTTCTTT; CDR3: CATSGTSGTGNEAFF
length: 13; size: NA; D: NA; V: TRBV6-5; J: TRBJ2-3; DNA: TGTGCCAGCAGTTACGGGACTCAAGATACGCAGTATTTT; CDR3: CASSYGTQDTQYF
length: 12; size: NA; D: TRBD1; V: TRBV29-1; J: TRBJ1-3; DNA: TGCAGCGTTGGCTGGACAGGGCAAAGGGGGTATTTT; CDR3: CSVGWTGQRGYF
length: 15; size: NA; D: TRBD2; V: TRBV4-1; J: TRBJ2-3; DNA: TGCGCCAGCAGCCAGGGGACTAGCGCCACAGATACGCAGTATTTT; CDR3: CASSQGTSATDTQYF
length: 13; size: NA; D: NA; V: TRBV10-3; J: TRBJ1-1; DNA: TGTGCCATCAGTTTTCAGGGAGGGACTGAAGCTTTCTTT; CDR3: CAISFQGGTEAFF
length: 13; size: NA; D: NA; V: TRBV10-2; J: TRBJ1-1; DNA: TGCGCCAGCAGTGTGGGGGGAGACACTGAAGCTTTCTTT; CDR3: CASSVGGDTEAFF
length: 12; size: NA; D: NA; V: TRBV11-2; J: TRBJ2-1; DNA: TGTGCCAGCAGGATAGTTAACAATGAGCAGTTCTTC; CDR3: CASRIVNNEQFF
length: 14; size: NA; D: NA; V: TRBV6-5; J: TRBJ1-5; DNA: TGTGCCAGCAGGTCGGGTTATAGCAATCAGCCCCAGCATTTT; CDR3: CASRSGYSNQPQHF
length: 17; size: NA; D: TRBD1; V: TRBV25-1; J: TRBJ2-6; DNA: TGTGCCAGCAGTGGGGACAGGGACCTCTCTGGGGCCAACGTCCTGACTTTC; CDR3: CASSGDRDLSGANVLTF
length: 13; size: NA; D: NA; V: TRBV27; J: TRBJ2-7; DNA: TGTGCCAGCAGTACCAGGGGCCTGTACGAGCAGTACTTC; CDR3: CASSTRGLYEQYF
length: 15; size: NA; D: NA; V: TRBV6-6; J: TRBJ2-3; DNA: TGTGCCAGCAACCCGTTAAGGGGAGGTAAAGATACGCAGTATTTT; CDR3: CASNPLRGGKDTQYF
length: 15; size: few; D: TRBD2; V: TRBV27; J: TRBJ2-1; DNA: TGTGCCAGCAGTTTATATAGCGGGCCCACCTTGACGCAGTTCTTC; CDR3: CASSLYSGPTLTQFF
length: 13; size: few; D: NA; V: TRBV29-1; J: TRBJ2-7; DNA: TGCAGCGTTGCCGAGGGTGTCTCCTACGAGCAGTACTTC; CDR3: CSVAEGVSYEQYF
length: 14; size: NA; D: TRBD1; V: TRBV19; J: TRBJ1-1; DNA: TGTGCCAGTACGGTCTACAGGGGGTATCCTGAAGCTTTCTTT; CDR3: CASTVYRGYPEAFF
length: 15; size: NA; D: TRBD1; V: TRBV18; J: TRBJ2-5; DNA: TGTGCCAGCTCACCAGAGGGACAGGGGAAAAAGACCCAGTACTTC; CDR3: CASSPEGQGKKTQYF
length: 15; size: NA; D: NA; V: TRBV7-9; J: TRBJ2-5; DNA: TGTGCCAGCAGCCGATCCGGACAACTACAAGAGACCCAGTACTTC; CDR3: CASSRSGQLQETQYF
length: 19; size: NA; D: NA; V: TRBV2; J: TRBJ1-5; DNA: TGTGCCAGCAGTGAACCACCTCGGGGAGGTCGCTATAGCAATCAGCCCCAGCATTTT; CDR3: CASSEPPRGGRYSNQPQHF
length: 13; size: NA; D: NA; V: TRBV19; J: TRBJ1-2; DNA: TGTGCCAGTAGTACCGCAGGGCCGGAGGGCTACACCTTC; CDR3: CASSTAGPEGYTF
length: 15; size: NA; D: NA; V: TRBV28; J: TRBJ2-7; DNA: TGTGCCAGCAGCCTGGGGGGGACAGGCTCCTACGAGCAGTACTTC; CDR3: CASSLGGTGSYEQYF
length: 15; size: NA; D: TRBD2; V: TRBV5-4; J: TRBJ2-1; DNA: TGTGCCAGCAGCCAGTTTAGCGGGAGGAACAATGAGCAGTTCTTC; CDR3: CASSQFSGRNNEQFF
length: 15; size: NA; D: NA; V: TRBV6-1; J: TRBJ2-6; DNA: TGTGCCAGCAGTGAAATGAGGGCCGGGGCCAACGTCCTGACTTTC; CDR3: CASSEMRAGANVLTF
length: 15; size: NA; D: NA; V: TRBV4-1; J: TRBJ2-3; DNA: TGCGCCAGCAGCCAAGACAGTATAAGCACAGATACGCAGTATTTT; CDR3: CASSQDSISTDTQYF
length: 15; size: NA; D: TRBD1; V: TRBV6-5; J: TRBJ1-4; DNA: TGTGCCAGCAGTTGGGGACAGAGCCCGAATGAAAAACTGTTTTTT; CDR3: CASSWGQSPNEKLFF
length: 13; size: NA; D: NA; V: TRBV6-1; J: TRBJ2-3; DNA: TGTGCCAGCAGTAGGGGACGGGGGGATACGCAGTATTTT; CDR3: CASSRGRGDTQYF
length: 20; size: few; D: TRBD2; V: TRBV9; J: TRBJ2-2; DNA: TGTGCCAGCAGCGTGCGACCGGGACTAGCGGGAGATTTGATCACCGGGGAGCTGTTTTTT; CDR3: CASSVRPGLAGDLITGELFF
length: 14; size: NA; D: NA; V: TRBV29-1; J: TRBJ2-7; DNA: TGCAGCGTACGGATGTCGGCGGGAATCAACGAGCAGTACTTC; CDR3: CSVRMSAGINEQYF
length: 14; size: once; D: TRBD1; V: TRBV18; J: TRBJ2-7; DNA: TGTGCCAGCTCACCGCGACAGGGATACTACGAGCAGTACTTC; CDR3: CASSPRQGYYEQYF
length: 14; size: NA; D: NA; V: TRBV7-9; J: TRBJ1-5; DNA: TGTGCCAGCAGCTTGGGACTGGTAGGGCAGCCCCAGCATTTT; CDR3: CASSLGLVGQPQHF
length: 16; size: NA; D: TRBD1; V: TRBV11-2; J: TRBJ2-7; DNA: TGTGCCAGCAGCTTAGATCTAGTTGGACAGGGGCCCGAGCAGTACTTC; CDR3: CASSLDLVGQGPEQYF
length: 13; size: NA; D: NA; V: TRBV30; J: TRBJ2-7; DNA: TGTGCCTGGAGCCCGGCAGACAGGACCGAGCAGTACTTC; CDR3: CAWSPADRTEQYF
length: 13; size: once; D: NA; V: TRBV29-1; J: TRBJ1-1; DNA: TGCAGCGTTTCGCCAGGGGATAACACTGAAGCTTTCTTT; CDR3: CSVSPGDNTEAFF
length: 13; size: NA; D: TRBD1; V: TRBV7-9; J: TRBJ1-1; DNA: TGTGCCAGCAGTAACCAGGGGGAAACTGAAGCTTTCTTT; CDR3: CASSNQGETEAFF
length: 14; size: NA; D: NA; V: TRBV14; J: TRBJ1-5; DNA: TGTGCCAGCAGCCGCGAGGGGGTGGGTCAGCCCCAGCATTTT; CDR3: CASSREGVGQPQHF
length: 15; size: NA; D: NA; V: TRBV9; J: TRBJ1-4; DNA: TGTGCCAGCAGCCCCAGGACTGCAACTAATGAAAAACTGTTTTTT; CDR3: CASSPRTATNEKLFF
length: 15; size: NA; D: TRBD1; V: TRBV5-1; J: TRBJ2-1; DNA: TGCGCCAGCAGCGGCGGTCAGGGGGTCTACAATGAGCAGTTCTTC; CDR3: CASSGGQGVYNEQFF